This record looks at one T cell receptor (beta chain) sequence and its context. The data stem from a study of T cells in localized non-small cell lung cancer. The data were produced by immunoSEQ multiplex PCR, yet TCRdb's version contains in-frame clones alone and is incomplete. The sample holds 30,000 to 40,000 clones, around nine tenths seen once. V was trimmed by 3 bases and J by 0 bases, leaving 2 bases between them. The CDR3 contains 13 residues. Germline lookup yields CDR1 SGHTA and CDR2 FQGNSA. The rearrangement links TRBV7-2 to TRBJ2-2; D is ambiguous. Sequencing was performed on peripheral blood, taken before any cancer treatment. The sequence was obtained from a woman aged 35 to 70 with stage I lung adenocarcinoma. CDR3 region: CASSFPNTGELFF. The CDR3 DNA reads TGTGCCAGCAGCTTTCCGAACACCGGGGAGCTGTTTTTT.